Sequencing of this TCR beta chain was carried out in a study of immune characterization of retroperitoneal liposarcoma (dated by TCRdb to between 2018 and 2021). This clonotype turned up a few times. Which antigen it targets is not known. Within one base of it there is no much larger clone, and no base qualities were kept. The germline V gene yields SGHTA for CDR1 and FQGNSA for CDR2. The CDR3 spans 14 residues, from the cysteine through the phenylalanine. Just CDR3 DNA is preserved here, 42 bases in frame from base 1. The library relied on PCR. Sequencing instrument: NextSeq 500. The public reads were quality trimmed at Q25 with fastp and then assembled into clones with MiXCR by TCRdb, keeping productive beta chains. Rows are unified per CDR3 protein, each entry keeping the most common DNA and genes. The sample records under 6,500 distinct CDR3 sequences, about a third of which are singletons. Over 25% of the sample lies in the top ten.

The V gene is TRBV7-2 and the J gene is TRBJ2-1, with an unclear D gene assignment. The J call may be incorrect, as the DNA end agrees better with TRBJ2-7. Sequencing used tumor tissue. The receptor's source is a female donor with retroperitoneal liposarcoma. The CDR3 has the sequence CASSLAPTSYEQYF. Here is the DNA: TGTGCCAGCAGCTTAGCGCCGACCTCCTACGAGCAGTACTTC.